The entry that follows covers one T cell receptor beta chain sequence. This sample includes further DNA sequences coding for the same CDR3. The sample is drawn from a study of shared clonotypes between healthy human individuals. The repertoire was sequenced with immunoSEQ multiplex PCR; TCRdb's copy has only in-frame clones and lacks some. The sample shows around 2.1 million clones, about 93% of them seen only once. The V and J ends lost 3 bases and 1 base respectively, with 10 bases between them. Germline CDR1 WNHNN, CDR2 SYGVQD (reference sequence). The CDR3 is 14 residues long. Selected positively for CCR7 and CD45RO-negative, naive CD8 cells excluded terminally differentiated effector memory CD45RA+ cells.

The chain links TRBV10-1 to TRBJ2-7, with TRBD1 as a possible D gene (6 bases). The TCR originated in a man aged 18 to 29 in good health. Some clones in this sample may be carry-over from other donors' samples. What was sequenced was naive CD8+ T cells from PBMCs. The CDR3 reads CASSDSGTSYEQYF. CDR3 sequence (DNA): TGCGCCAGCAGTGATTCGGGGACATCCTACGAGCAGTACTTC.